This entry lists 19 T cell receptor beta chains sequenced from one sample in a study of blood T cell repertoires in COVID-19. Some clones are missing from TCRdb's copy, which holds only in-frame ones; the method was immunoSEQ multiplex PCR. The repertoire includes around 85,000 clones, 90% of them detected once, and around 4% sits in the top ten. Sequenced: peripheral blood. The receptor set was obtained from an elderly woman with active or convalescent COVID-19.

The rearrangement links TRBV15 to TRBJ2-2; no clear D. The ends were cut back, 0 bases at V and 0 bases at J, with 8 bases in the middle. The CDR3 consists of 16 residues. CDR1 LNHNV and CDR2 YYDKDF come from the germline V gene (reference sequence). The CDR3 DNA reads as TGTGCCACCAGCAGAGAGCGAACTACGAACACCGGGGAGCTGTTTTTT. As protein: CATSRERTTNTGELFF.

The CDR3 region is CAISKDRVSGANVLTF. Written as DNA, the CDR3 is TGTGCCATCAGTAAAGACAGGGTCTCTGGGGCCAACGTCCTGACTTTC. V usage is TRBV10-3 and J usage is TRBJ2-6, with 7 positions matching TRBD1. Looked up from germline, CDR1 is ENHRY and CDR2 is SYGVKD. Germline trimming cut 5 bases from V and 0 bases from J; bases unmatched to any gene: 4. The CDR3 runs 16 residues.

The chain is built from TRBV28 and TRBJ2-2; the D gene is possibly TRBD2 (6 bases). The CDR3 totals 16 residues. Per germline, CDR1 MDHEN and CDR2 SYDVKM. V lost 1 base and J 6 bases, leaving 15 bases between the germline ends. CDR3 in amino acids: CASSLSIGGSPGELFF. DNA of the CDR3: TGTGCCAGCAGTTTATCAATTGGGGGGAGCCCCGGGGAGCTGTTTTTT.

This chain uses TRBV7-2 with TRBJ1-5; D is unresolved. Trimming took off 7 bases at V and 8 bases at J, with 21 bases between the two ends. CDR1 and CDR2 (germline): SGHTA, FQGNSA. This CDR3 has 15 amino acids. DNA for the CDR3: TGTGCCAGCACCCTTAGTGTGGGGAGGTATGAGCCCCAGCATTTT. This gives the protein CASTLSVGRYEPQHF.

CDR3 nucleotides: TGCAGCGTTGAACGACTAGCGGGACCGAACTCCTACGAGCAGTACTTC. This translates into CSVERLAGPNSYEQYF. The chain couples TRBV29-1 to TRBJ2-7, with 11 bases that match TRBD2. Germline CDR1 and CDR2: SQVTM and ANQGSEA. With V trimmed by 2 bases and J by 0 bases, 6 bases remained unmatched. The CDR3 length is 16 residues.

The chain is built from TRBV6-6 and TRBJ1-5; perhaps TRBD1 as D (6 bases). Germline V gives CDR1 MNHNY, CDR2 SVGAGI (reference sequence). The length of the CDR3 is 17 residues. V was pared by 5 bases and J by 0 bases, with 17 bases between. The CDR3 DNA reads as TGTGCCAGCAGTCCCCGGGACACCGGTTATAGCAATCAGCCCCAGCATTTT. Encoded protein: CASSPRDTGYSNQPQHF.

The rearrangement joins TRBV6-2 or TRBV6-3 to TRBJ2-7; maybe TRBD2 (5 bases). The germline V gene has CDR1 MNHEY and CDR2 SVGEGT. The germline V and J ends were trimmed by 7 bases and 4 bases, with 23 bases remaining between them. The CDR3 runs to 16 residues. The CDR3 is CASTPRGRGATYEQYF. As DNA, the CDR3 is TGTGCCAGCACCCCCCGCGGTCGGGGAGCGACATACGAGCAGTACTTC.

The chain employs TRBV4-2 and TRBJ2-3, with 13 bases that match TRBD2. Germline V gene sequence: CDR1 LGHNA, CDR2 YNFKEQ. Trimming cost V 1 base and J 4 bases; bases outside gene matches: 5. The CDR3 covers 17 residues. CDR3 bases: TGTGCCAGCAGCCAAGGTGGACTAGCGGGAGCCCCAGATACGCAGTATTTT. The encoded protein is CASSQGGLAGAPDTQYF.

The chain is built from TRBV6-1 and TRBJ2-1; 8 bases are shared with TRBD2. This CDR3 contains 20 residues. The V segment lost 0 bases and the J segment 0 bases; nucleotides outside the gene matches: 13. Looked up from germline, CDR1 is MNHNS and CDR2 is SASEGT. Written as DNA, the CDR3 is TGTGCCAGCAGTGAAGCGGTAGCGGGATTACTTAGAGGCTCCTACAATGAGCAGTTCTTC. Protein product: CASSEAVAGLLRGSYNEQFF.

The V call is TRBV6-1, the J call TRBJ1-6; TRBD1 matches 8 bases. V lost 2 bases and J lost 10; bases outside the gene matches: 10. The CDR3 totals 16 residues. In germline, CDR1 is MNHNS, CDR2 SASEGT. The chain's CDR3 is CASSEPLQGARSPLHF. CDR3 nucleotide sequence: TGTGCCAGCAGTGAACCACTTCAGGGGGCTCGGTCACCCCTCCACTTT.

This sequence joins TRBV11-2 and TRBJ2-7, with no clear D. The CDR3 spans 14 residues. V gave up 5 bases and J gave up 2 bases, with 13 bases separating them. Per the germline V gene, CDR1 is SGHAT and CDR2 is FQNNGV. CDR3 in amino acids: CASSPNTVTYEQYF. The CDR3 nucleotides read TGTGCCAGCAGCCCGAATACGGTCACCTACGAGCAGTACTTC.

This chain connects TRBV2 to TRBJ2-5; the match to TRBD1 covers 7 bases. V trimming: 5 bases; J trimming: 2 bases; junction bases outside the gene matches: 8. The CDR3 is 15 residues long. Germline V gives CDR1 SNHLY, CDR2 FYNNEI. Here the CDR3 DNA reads TGTGCCAGCAGTCTAGAATCCAGGGGGCAAGAGACCCAGTACTTC. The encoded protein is CASSLESRGQETQYF.

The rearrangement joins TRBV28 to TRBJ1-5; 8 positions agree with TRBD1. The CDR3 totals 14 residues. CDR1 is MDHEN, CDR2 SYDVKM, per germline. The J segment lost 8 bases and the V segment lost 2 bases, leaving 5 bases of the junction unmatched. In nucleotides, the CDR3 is TGTGCCAGCAGTTTAGGGGACAGGTCAAAGCCCCAGCATTTT. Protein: CASSLGDRSKPQHF.

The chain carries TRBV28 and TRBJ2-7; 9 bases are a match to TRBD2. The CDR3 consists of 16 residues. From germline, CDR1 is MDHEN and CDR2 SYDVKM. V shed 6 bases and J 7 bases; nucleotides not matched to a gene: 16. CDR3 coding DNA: TGTGCCAGCAGCCGTTCCGGCGCTAGCGGGGAGGATGAGCAGTACTTC. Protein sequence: CASSRSGASGEDEQYF.

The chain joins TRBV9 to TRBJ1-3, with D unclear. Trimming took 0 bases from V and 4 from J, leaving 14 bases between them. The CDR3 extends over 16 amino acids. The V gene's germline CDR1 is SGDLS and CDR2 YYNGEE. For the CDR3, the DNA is TGTGCCAGCAGCGTAGGCCCTAGCGGGGTAGGAAACACCATATATTTT. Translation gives CASSVGPSGVGNTIYF.

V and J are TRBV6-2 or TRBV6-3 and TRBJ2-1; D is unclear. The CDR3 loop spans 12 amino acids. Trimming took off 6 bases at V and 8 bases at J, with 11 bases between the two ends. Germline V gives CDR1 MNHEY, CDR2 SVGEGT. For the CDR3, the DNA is TGTGCCAGCAGCTATAGTGTAGATGAGCAGTTCTTC. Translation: CASSYSVDEQFF.

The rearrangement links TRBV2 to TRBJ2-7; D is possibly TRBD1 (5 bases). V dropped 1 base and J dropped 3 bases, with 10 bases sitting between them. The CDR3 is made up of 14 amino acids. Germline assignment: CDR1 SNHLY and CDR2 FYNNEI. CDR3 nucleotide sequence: TGTGCCAGCAGTGAAGAGGCCGGACACTACGAGCAGTACTTC. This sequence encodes CASSEEAGHYEQYF. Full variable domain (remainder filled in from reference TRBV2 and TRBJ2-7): EPEVTQTPSHQVTQMGQEVILRCVPISNHLYFYWYRQILGQKVEFLVSFYNNEISEKSEIFDDQFSVERPDGSNFTLKIRSTKLEDSAMYFCASSEEAGHYEQYFGPGTRLTVT.

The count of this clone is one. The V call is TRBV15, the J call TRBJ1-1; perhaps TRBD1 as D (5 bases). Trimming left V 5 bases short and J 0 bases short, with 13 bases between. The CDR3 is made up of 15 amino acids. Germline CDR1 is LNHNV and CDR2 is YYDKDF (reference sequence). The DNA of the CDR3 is TGTGCCACCAGCCGGGGGGGGACCCTGAACACTGAAGCTTTCTTT. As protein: CATSRGGTLNTEAFF.

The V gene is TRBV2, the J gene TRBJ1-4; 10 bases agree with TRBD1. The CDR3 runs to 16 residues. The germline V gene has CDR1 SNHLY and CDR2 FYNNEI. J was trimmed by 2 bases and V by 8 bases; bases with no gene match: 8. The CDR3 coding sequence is TGTGCCAGCTCCGACAGGGGGCATAGGACTAATGAAAAACTGTTTTTT. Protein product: CASSDRGHRTNEKLFF.